This T cell receptor (beta chain) was obtained from a study of CD8 T cells in ankylosing spondylitis. Study outcomes and limitations: Reportedly, significant enrichment of disease-linked clones occurred in matched ankylosing spondylitis synovial fluid. What seemed typical of ankylosing spondylitis blood was a TCR beta motif built from about 8 highly homologous variants.

TCRdb called the 5' RACE reads again in MiXCR, with one record for every CDR3 protein. The table records under 950,000 distinct CDR3 sequences, under 20% of them present only once. The CDR3 spans 13 residues. With 5 bases removed from V and 0 bases from J, the gap between germline ends came to 8 bases. CDR1 DFQATT and CDR2 SNEGSKA come from the germline V gene (reference sequence). Points on this clonotype: What it binds is not known.

Material: blood, either unsorted or a sorted T cell fraction (not recorded which). The receptor was derived from a male donor with ankylosing spondylitis. J is TRBJ1-3 and V is TRBV20-1, with D hard to call. This CDR3 reads CSAYYFSGNTIYF. In DNA, the CDR3 is TGCAGTGCTTATTACTTCTCTGGAAACACCATATATTTT.